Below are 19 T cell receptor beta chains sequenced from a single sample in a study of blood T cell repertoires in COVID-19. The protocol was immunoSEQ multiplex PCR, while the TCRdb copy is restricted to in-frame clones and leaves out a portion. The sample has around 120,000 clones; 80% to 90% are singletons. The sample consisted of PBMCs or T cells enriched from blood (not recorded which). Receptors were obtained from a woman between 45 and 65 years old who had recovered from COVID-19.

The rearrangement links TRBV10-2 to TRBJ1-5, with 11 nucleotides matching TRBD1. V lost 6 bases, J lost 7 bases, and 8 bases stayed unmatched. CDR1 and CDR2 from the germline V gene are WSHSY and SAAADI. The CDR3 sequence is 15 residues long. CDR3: CASRSRTGGGQPQHF. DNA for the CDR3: TGCGCCAGCAGGTCCAGGACAGGGGGCGGACAGCCCCAGCATTTT.

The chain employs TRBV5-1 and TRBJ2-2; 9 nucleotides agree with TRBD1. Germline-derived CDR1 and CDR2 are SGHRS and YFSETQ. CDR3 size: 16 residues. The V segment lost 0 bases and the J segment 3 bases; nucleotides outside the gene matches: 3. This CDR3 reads CASSLEGQGYTGELFF. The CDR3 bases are TGCGCCAGCAGCTTGGAGGGACAGGGATACACCGGGGAGCTGTTTTTT.

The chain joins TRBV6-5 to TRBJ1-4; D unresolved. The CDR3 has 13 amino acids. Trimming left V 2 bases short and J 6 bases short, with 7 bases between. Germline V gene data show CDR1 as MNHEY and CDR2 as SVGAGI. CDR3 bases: TGTGCCAGCAGTTACAATGGAGATGAAAAACTGTTTTTT. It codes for CASSYNGDEKLFF.

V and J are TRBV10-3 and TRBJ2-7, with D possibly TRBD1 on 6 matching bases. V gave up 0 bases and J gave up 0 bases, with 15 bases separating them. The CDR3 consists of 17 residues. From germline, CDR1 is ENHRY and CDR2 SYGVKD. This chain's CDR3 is CAISESDFMDSSYEQYF. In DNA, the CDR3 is TGTGCCATCAGTGAGTCGGATTTTATGGACAGCTCCTACGAGCAGTACTTC.

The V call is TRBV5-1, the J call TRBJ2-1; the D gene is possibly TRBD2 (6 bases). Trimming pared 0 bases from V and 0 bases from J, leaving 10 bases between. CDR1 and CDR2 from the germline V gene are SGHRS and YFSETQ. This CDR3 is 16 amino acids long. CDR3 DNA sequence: TGCGCCAGCAGCTTGGGAGAAGCGGGCTCCTACAATGAGCAGTTCTTC. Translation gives CASSLGEAGSYNEQFF.

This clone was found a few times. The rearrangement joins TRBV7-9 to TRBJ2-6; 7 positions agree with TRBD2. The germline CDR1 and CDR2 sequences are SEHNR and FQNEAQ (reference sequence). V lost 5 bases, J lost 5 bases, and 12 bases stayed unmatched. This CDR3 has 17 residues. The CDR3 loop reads CASSPPGEGPWANVLTF. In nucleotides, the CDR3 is TGTGCCAGCAGCCCACCCGGGGAGGGCCCCTGGGCCAACGTCCTGACTTTC.

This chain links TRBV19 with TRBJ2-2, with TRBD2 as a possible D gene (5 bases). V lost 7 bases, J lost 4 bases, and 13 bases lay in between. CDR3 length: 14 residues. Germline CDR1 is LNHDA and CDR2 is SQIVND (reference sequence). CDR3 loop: CASTFFEGTGELFF. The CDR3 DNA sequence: TGTGCCAGTACCTTTTTCGAGGGCACCGGGGAGCTGTTTTTT.

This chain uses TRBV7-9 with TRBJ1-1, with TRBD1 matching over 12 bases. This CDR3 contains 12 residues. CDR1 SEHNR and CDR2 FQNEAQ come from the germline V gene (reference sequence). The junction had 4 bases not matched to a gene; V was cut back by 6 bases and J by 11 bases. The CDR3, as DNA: TGTGCCAGCAGTTGGGACAGGGGGCAGGCTTTCTTT. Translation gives CASSWDRGQAFF. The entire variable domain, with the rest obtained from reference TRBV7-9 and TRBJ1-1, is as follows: DTGVSQNPRHKITKRGQNVTFRCDPISEHNRLYWYRQTLGQGPEFLTYFQNEAQLEKSRLLSDRFSAERPKGSFSTLEIQRTEQGDSAMYLCASSWDRGQAFFGQGTRLTVV.

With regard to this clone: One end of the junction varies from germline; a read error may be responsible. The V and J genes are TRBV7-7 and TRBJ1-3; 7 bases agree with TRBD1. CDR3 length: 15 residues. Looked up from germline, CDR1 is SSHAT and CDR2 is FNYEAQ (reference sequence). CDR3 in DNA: TGTGCTAGCAGCTTAGGACAGGCTGCTGGAAACACCATATATTTT. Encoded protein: CASSLGQAAGNTIYF. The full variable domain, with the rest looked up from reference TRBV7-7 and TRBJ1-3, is GAGVSQSPRYKVTKRGQDVTLRCDPISSHATLYWYQQALGQGPEFLTYFNYEAQPDKSGLPSDRFSAERPEGSISTLTIQRTEQRDSAMYRCASSLGQAAGNTIYFGEGSWLTVV.

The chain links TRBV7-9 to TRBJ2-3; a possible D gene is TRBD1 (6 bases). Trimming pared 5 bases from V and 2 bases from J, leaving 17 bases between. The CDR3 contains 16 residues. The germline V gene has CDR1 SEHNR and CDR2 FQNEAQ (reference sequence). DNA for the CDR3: TGTGCCAGCAGCCTAAACCGGGACACCACCACAGATACGCAGTATTTT. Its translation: CASSLNRDTTTDTQYF.

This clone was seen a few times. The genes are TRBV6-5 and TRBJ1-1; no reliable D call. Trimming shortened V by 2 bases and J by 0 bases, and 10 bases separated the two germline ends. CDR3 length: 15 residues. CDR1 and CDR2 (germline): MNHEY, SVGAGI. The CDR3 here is CASSYTDRLNTEAFF. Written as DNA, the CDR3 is TGTGCCAGCAGTTACACAGACCGATTGAACACTGAAGCTTTCTTT.

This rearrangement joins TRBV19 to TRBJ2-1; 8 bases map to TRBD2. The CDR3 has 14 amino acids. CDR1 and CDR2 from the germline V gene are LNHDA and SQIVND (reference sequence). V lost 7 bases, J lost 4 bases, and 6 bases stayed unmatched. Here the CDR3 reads CASKPSGGYNEQFF. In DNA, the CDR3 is TGTGCCAGTAAACCCAGCGGGGGTTACAATGAGCAGTTCTTC. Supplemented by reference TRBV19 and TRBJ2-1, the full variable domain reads DGGITQSPKYLFRKEGQNVTLSCEQNLNHDAMYWYRQDPGQGLRLIYYSQIVNDFQKGDIAEGYSVSREKKESFPLTVTSAQKNPTAFYLCASKPSGGYNEQFFGPGTRLTVL.

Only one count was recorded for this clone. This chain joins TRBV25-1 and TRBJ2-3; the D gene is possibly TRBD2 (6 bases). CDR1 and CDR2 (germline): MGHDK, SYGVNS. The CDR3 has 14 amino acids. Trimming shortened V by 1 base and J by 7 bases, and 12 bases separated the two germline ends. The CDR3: CASSESGDWHTQYF. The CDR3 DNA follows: TGTGCCAGCAGTGAATCGGGGGATTGGCATACGCAGTATTTT.

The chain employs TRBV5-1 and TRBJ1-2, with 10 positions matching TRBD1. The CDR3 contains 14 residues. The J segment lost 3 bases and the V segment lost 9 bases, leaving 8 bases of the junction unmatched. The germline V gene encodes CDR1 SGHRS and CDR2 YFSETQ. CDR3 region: CATHLGTGDYGYTF. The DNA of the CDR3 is TGCGCCACCCACCTCGGGACAGGGGACTATGGCTACACCTTC.

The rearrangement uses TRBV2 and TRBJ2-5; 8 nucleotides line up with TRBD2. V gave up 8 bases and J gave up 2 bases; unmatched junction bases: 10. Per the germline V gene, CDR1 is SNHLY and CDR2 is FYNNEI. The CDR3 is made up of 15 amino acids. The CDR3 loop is CASGGAGGGQETQYF. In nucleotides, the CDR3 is TGTGCCAGCGGTGGGGCGGGGGGCGGTCAAGAGACCCAGTACTTC.

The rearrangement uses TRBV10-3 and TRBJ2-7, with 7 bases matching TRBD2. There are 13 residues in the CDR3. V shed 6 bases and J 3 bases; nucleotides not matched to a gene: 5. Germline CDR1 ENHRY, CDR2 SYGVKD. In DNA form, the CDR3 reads TGTGCCATCAGGGAAGGCGGGAGCTACGAGCAGTACTTC. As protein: CAIREGGSYEQYF.

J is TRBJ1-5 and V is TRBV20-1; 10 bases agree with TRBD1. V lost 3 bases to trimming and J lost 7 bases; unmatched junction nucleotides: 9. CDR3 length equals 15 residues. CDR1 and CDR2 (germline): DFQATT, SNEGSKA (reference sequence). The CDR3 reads CSASRGQGVKQPQHF. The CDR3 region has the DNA TGCAGTGCTAGTCGCGGACAGGGGGTCAAACAGCCCCAGCATTTT.

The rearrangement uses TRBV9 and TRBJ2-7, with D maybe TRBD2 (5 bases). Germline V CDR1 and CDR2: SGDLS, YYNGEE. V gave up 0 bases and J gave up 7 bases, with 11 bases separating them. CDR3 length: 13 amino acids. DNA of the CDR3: TGTGCCAGCAGCGTAGGCCCGGGAACGGAGCAGTACTTC. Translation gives CASSVGPGTEQYF.

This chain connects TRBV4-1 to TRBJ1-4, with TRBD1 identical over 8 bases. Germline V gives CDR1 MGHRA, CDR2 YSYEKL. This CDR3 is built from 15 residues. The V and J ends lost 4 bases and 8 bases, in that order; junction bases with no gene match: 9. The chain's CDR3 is CASSPPGTGREKLFF. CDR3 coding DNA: TGCGCCAGCAGCCCACCCGGGACAGGTCGGGAAAAACTGTTTTTT.